These 27 T cell receptor beta chains were all obtained from the same sample, sequenced in a study of T cells expressing NK-cell markers. TCRdb re-called the 5' RACE reads; one entry per CDR3 protein, DNA not given. The ten most abundant clones cover around 4.3% of a sample with about 260,000 distinct CDR3 sequences. Sequenced sample: blood T cells: a sorted CD56 or NKG2C T cell subset, CD4+ or CD8+ T cells, or bulk PBMC T cells (not recorded which). The receptors here all came from a woman aged 18 to 75 in good health.

The chain has TRBV7-2 and TRBJ1-1; checking the TCRdb D call of TRBD1 is not possible without DNA. From germline, CDR1 is SGHTA and CDR2 FQGNSA. The CDR3 covers 14 residues. The CDR3 loop reads CASSSPRLVTEAFF.

The chain uses TRBV12-3 or TRBV12-4 and TRBJ2-4. The CDR3 sequence is 11 residues long. The CDR3 spells CASRHQNIQYF.

CDR3 sequence reads: CSARESRATGYTF. The rearrangement uses TRBV20-1 and TRBJ1-2; no DNA is available, so the TRBD1 call from TCRdb remains unchecked. Germline V gene sequence: CDR1 DFQATT, CDR2 SNEGSKA (reference sequence). The CDR3 length is 13 residues.

This rearrangement joins TRBV5-1 to TRBJ2-1; TCRdb outputs TRBD2, but without DNA this stays unchecked. The germline V gene has CDR1 SGHRS and CDR2 YFSETQ. This CDR3 comprises 16 residues. The chain's CDR3 is CASSLAGLAGVNEQFF.

The chain couples TRBV12-3 or TRBV12-4 to TRBJ2-5; TCRdb's D call, TRBD1, is unchecked because there is no DNA. The CDR3 extends over 16 amino acids. The CDR3 loop reads CASSHTQGMGQETQYF.

J is TRBJ2-7 and V is TRBV5-1; TCRdb's assignment of TRBD2 cannot be checked, as there is no DNA. The germline V gene encodes CDR1 SGHRS and CDR2 YFSETQ. CDR3 length equals 16 residues. This chain's CDR3 is CASEPGLAGRLVEQYF.

The J gene is TRBJ2-3, the V gene TRBV7-2; the TCRdb call, TRBD2, lacks DNA for checking. In germline, CDR1 is SGHTA, CDR2 FQGNSA. The CDR3 extends over 14 amino acids. This CDR3 is CASTREVGTDTQYF.

The genes are TRBV5-4 and TRBJ2-5. Per the germline V gene, CDR1 is SGHNT and CDR2 is YYREEE (reference sequence). CDR3 length: 14 residues. CDR3: CASSLKSAPETQYF.

The rearrangement links TRBV18 to TRBJ1-5. The germline V gene encodes CDR1 KGHSH and CDR2 LQKENI. The CDR3 contains 14 residues. The CDR3: CASSPYSANQPQHF.

The chain employs TRBV15 and TRBJ2-1; absent DNA, TCRdb's TRBD1 call cannot be checked. Germline assignment: CDR1 LNHNV and CDR2 YYDKDF (reference sequence). The CDR3 is made up of 13 amino acids. The chain's CDR3 is CATSIPRGNEQFF.

The chain employs TRBV5-1 and TRBJ2-5; TCRdb designates TRBD1, a call that cannot be tested without DNA. The CDR3 length is 19 residues. Looked up from germline, CDR1 is SGHRS and CDR2 is YFSETQ. CDR3: CASSPRGTLRGWIQETQYF. Together with reference TRBV5-1 and TRBJ2-5, the CDR3 gives the full variable domain: KAGVTQTPRYLIKTRGQQVTLSCSPISGHRSVSWYQQTPGQGLQFLFEYFSETQRNKGNFPGRFSGRQFSNSRSEMNVSTLELGDSALYLCASSPRGTLRGWIQETQYFGPGTRLLVL.

The chain carries TRBV7-9 and TRBJ2-5; TCRdb's D gene call, TRBD2, goes unchecked for lack of DNA. Germline CDR1 is SEHNR and CDR2 is FQNEAQ (reference sequence). The CDR3 is 14 residues long. The CDR3 sequence is CASSLVAGGETQYF.

The J gene is TRBJ1-2, the V gene TRBV11-2; as DNA is missing, the TRBD1 call by TCRdb cannot be tested. Germline CDR1 and CDR2: SGHAT and FQNNGV. The CDR3 contains 17 residues. CDR3 sequence: CASSPDRSPITNYGYTF.

The chain has TRBV3-1 and TRBJ2-1; the D call from TCRdb, TRBD2, cannot be confirmed without DNA. This CDR3 comprises 16 residues. The germline CDR1 and CDR2 sequences are LGHDT and YNNKEL (reference sequence). The CDR3 sequence: CASSQGSSGGRNEQFF.

This chain links TRBV6-5 with TRBJ2-1; the TCRdb D gene call, TRBD1, has no DNA to confirm it. The V gene's germline CDR1 is MNHEY and CDR2 SVGAGI. This CDR3 has 14 residues. CDR3 protein: CASSSDRGINEQFF.

The chain recombines TRBV20-1 with TRBJ2-6; TCRdb designates TRBD1, a call that cannot be tested without DNA. The CDR3 covers 20 residues. The germline V gene has CDR1 DFQATT and CDR2 SNEGSKA (reference sequence). The CDR3 is CSARDGAGAPFYSGANVLTF.

The gene calls are TRBV24-1 and TRBJ2-5. This CDR3 has 12 residues. The germline CDR1 and CDR2 sequences are KGHDR and SFDVKD. CDR3 in amino acids: CATSLSQGTQYF.

The chain carries TRBV20-1 and TRBJ1-6; checking the TCRdb D call of TRBD1 is not possible without DNA. Germline V gene data show CDR1 as DFQATT and CDR2 as SNEGSKA (reference sequence). This CDR3 spans 14 amino acids. CDR3: CSASQDRYNSPLHF.

The chain couples TRBV20-1 to TRBJ1-4; checking the TCRdb D call of TRBD1 is not possible without DNA. CDR1 is DFQATT and CDR2 is SNEGSKA in the germline V gene (reference sequence). The length of the CDR3 is 15 residues. The chain's CDR3 is CSARDPTGSYEKLFF.

The gene calls are TRBV10-1 and TRBJ2-1; TCRdb outputs TRBD2, but without DNA this stays unchecked. The CDR3 consists of 15 residues. Germline CDR1 reads WNHNN; CDR2 reads SYGVQD (reference sequence). This CDR3 is CASSQTSGGSNEQFF.

The chain is built from TRBV20-1 and TRBJ2-1; with no DNA, the TCRdb D assignment of TRBD2 cannot be verified. The germline CDR1 and CDR2 sequences are DFQATT and SNEGSKA (reference sequence). There are 16 residues in the CDR3. The CDR3 loop reads CSPGSSGASSYNEQFF.

The rearrangement joins TRBV6-1 to TRBJ2-1; with no DNA, the TCRdb D assignment of TRBD2 cannot be verified. Per germline, CDR1 MNHNS and CDR2 SASEGT. The CDR3 is made up of 15 amino acids. CDR3 region: CASSRTSGRYNEQFF.

The chain has TRBV27 and TRBJ2-6; TCRdb selects TRBD1, and the lack of DNA leaves this call unchecked. There are 17 residues in the CDR3. Germline V CDR1 and CDR2: MNHEY, SMNVEV (reference sequence). CDR3 protein: CASSEGTPRSRANVLTF.

This chain links TRBV6-5 with TRBJ2-1. The CDR3 has 14 residues. Germline-derived CDR1 and CDR2 are MNHEY and SVGAGI. CDR3 sequence reads: CASVRGGPYNEQFF.

The chain recombines TRBV20-1 with TRBJ2-5; the TCRdb call, TRBD2, lacks DNA for checking. The CDR3 sequence is 15 residues long. Germline CDR1 reads DFQATT; CDR2 reads SNEGSKA (reference sequence). Here the CDR3 reads CSARGRAGVWETQYF.

The J gene is TRBJ1-2, the V gene TRBV9. Per germline, CDR1 SGDLS and CDR2 YYNGEE. The length of the CDR3 is 12 residues. The CDR3 protein is CASSVGMDGYTF.

This chain connects TRBV4-3 to TRBJ1-4; TCRdb lists TRBD1, though no DNA is available to test this call. The germline gives CDR1 LGHNA, CDR2 YSLEER. There are 17 residues in the CDR3. This chain's CDR3 is CASSQELRGQANEKLFF.